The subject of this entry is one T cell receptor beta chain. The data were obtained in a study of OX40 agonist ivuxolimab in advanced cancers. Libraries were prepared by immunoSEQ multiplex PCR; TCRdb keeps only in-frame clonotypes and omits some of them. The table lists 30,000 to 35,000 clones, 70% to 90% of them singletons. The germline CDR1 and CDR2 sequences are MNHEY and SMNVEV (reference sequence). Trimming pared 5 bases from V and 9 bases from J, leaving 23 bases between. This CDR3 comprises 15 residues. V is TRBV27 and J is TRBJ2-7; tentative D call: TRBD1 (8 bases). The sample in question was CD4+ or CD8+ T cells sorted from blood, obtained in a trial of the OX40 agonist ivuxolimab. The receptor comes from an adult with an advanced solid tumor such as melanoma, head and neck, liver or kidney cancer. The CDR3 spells CASSLRGHTQRGQYF. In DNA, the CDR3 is TGTGCCAGCAGTCTCAGGGGGCACACGCAGCGGGGGCAGTACTTC.